This is a list of T cell receptor beta chains from one sample in a study of technical replicates of blood from a handful of donors. Sequenced by immunoSEQ multiplex PCR; TCRdb stores in-frame clones only, minus some. The sample includes approximately 70,000 clones, 95% to 98% of them seen just once. Sequenced: T cells isolated from PBMCs. Receptors were obtained from a human donor in good health. Both conserved end residues are part of each CDR3. Each record gives: clone size, D gene, V gene, J gene, CDR3 length, CDR3 protein, CDR3 DNA. The D gene is left open where the match is weak. The size entry is marked missing in some rows and otherwise reads once, few, many or a size class.

.	.	TRBV9	TRBJ1-1	14	CASNPGDGNTEAFF	TGTGCCAGCAACCCGGGGGACGGTAACACTGAAGCTTTCTTT
.	.	TRBV19	TRBJ2-7	16	CASSPSGGLRAYEQYF	TGTGCCAGTAGTCCCTCTGGAGGTCTGCGGGCCTACGAGCAGTACTTC
.	.	TRBV25-1	TRBJ1-5	14	CASSDLAINQPQHF	TGTGCCAGCAGTGACCTGGCCATCAATCAGCCCCAGCATTTT
once	TRBD1	TRBV28	TRBJ2-6	17	CASVPGQGAGGANVLTF	TGTGCCAGCGTACCGGGACAGGGGGCTGGTGGGGCCAACGTCCTGACTTTC
.	TRBD1	TRBV6-5	TRBJ2-7	15	CASRPGQGGRDEQYF	TGTGCCAGCAGACCAGGACAGGGGGGTCGAGACGAGCAGTACTTC
.	TRBD1	TRBV5-3	TRBJ1-2	17	CARSWRDRGKRTYGYTF	TGTGCCAGAAGCTGGAGGGACAGAGGGAAGCGCACCTATGGCTACACCTTC
.	.	TRBV7-9	TRBJ2-1	15	CASSLDGIGHNEQFF	TGTGCCAGCAGCTTAGACGGGATAGGCCACAATGAGCAGTTCTTC
once	.	TRBV19	TRBJ2-7	13	CASSIDRRGEQYF	TGTGCCAGTAGTATAGACAGACGGGGCGAGCAGTACTTC
.	.	TRBV1	TRBJ2-7	13	CTSRPGQGYEQYF	TGCACCAGCCGTCCGGGACAGGGCTACGAGCAGTACTTC
.	.	TRBV11-2	TRBJ1-1	15	CASSPQWTANTEAFF	TGTGCCAGCAGTCCTCAATGGACAGCGAACACTGAAGCTTTCTTT
.	TRBD2	TRBV6-1	TRBJ2-2	22	CASSEAVIMILAGGSSGGELFF	TGTGCCAGCAGTGAAGCTGTGATTATGATTCTAGCGGGAGGGTCCAGTGGCGGGGAGCTGTTTTTT
once	TRBD2	TRBV28	TRBJ2-3	15	CASSPRGAGVDTQYF	TGTGCCAGCAGTCCCCGGGGAGCGGGAGTAGATACGCAGTATTTT
.	.	TRBV7-9	TRBJ2-2	16	CASSGAGRTFTGELFF	TGTGCCAGCAGCGGGGCCGGGCGGACCTTTACCGGGGAGCTGTTTTTT
.	TRBD2	TRBV7-6	TRBJ2-7	14	CASSLETSGYEQYF	TGTGCCAGCAGCTTAGAAACTAGCGGCTACGAGCAGTACTTC
.	TRBD1	TRBV14	TRBJ1-1	18	CASSQDRGTGTIGTEAFF	TGTGCCAGCAGCCAAGATAGGGGGACAGGGACGATTGGCACTGAAGCTTTCTTT
once	TRBD2	TRBV9	TRBJ2-1	15	CASSGPAGGGDEQFF	TGTGCCAGCAGCGGGCCAGCGGGGGGAGGTGATGAGCAGTTCTTC
.	TRBD1	TRBV28	TRBJ1-5	14	CASSSGQGGQPQHF	TGTGCCAGCAGCTCGGGACAGGGAGGTCAGCCCCAGCATTTT
.	.	TRBV5-4	TRBJ1-2	15	CASSLQGQSAYGYTF	TGTGCCAGCAGCTTGCAAGGACAGAGCGCCTATGGCTACACCTTC
.	.	TRBV2	TRBJ2-1	15	CASSEALGGYNEQFF	TGTGCCAGCAGTGAAGCGTTGGGGGGCTACAATGAGCAGTTCTTC
.	.	TRBV4-1	TRBJ1-1	15	CASSQWGTGLAEAFF	TGCGCCAGCAGCCAATGGGGGACTGGCCTAGCTGAAGCTTTCTTT
.	TRBD1	TRBV19	TRBJ2-3	14	CASDRDRETDTQYF	TGTGCCAGTGACCGGGACAGGGAGACAGATACGCAGTATTTT
.	.	TRBV5-1	TRBJ2-7	13	CASRQGLSYEQYF	TGCGCCAGCAGGCAGGGCCTCTCCTACGAGCAGTACTTC
.	.	TRBV27	TRBJ1-2	14	CASSFDPHRLGYTF	TGTGCCAGCAGTTTCGATCCGCATCGCCTAGGCTACACCTTC
.	.	TRBV28	TRBJ1-2	13	CASSLFTDYGYTF	TGTGCCAGCAGTTTATTTACAGACTATGGCTACACCTTC
.	TRBD1	TRBV10-2	TRBJ1-1	14	CASRDRGPGTEAFF	TGCGCCAGCAGGGACAGGGGGCCGGGCACTGAAGCTTTCTTT
.	.	TRBV29-1	TRBJ2-1	17	CSVDRGEQLGLYNEQFF	TGCAGCGTTGACAGGGGGGAACAACTAGGGCTATACAATGAGCAGTTCTTC
.	TRBD1	TRBV5-4	TRBJ1-1	17	CASSLGTGKLAGTEAFF	TGTGCCAGCAGCTTGGGGACAGGGAAACTGGCGGGTACTGAAGCTTTCTTT
.	.	TRBV5-1	TRBJ1-1	15	CASSLVGAGDTEAFF	TGCGCCAGCAGCTTGGTGGGGGCAGGGGACACTGAAGCTTTCTTT
.	TRBD1	TRBV6-1	TRBJ2-7	14	CASSEGTGLYEQYF	TGTGCCAGCAGTGAAGGGACAGGGCTCTACGAGCAGTACTTC
.	TRBD1	TRBV9	TRBJ1-5	15	CASSTGGFVNQPQHF	TGTGCCAGCAGCACAGGGGGCTTTGTCAATCAGCCCCAGCATTTT
.	TRBD1	TRBV6-5	TRBJ1-2	12	CASSRDRAGYTF	TGTGCCAGCAGCCGCGACAGGGCTGGCTACACCTTC
.	TRBD1	TRBV4-1	TRBJ2-6	19	CASSPPTGVLISGANVLTF	TGCGCCAGCAGCCCCCCGACAGGGGTCCTCATCTCTGGGGCCAACGTCCTGACTTTC
.	.	TRBV5-1	TRBJ1-4	14	CASSLRQGREKLFF	TGCGCCAGCAGCTTGAGGCAGGGGCGAGAAAAACTGTTTTTT
.	.	TRBV5-4	TRBJ2-2	14	CASTSRRGTGELFF	TGTGCCAGCACATCCCGAAGGGGTACCGGGGAGCTGTTTTTT
.	.	TRBV6-1	TRBJ2-1	15	CASSERDRTYNEQFF	TGTGCCAGCAGTGAGCGGGACAGAACCTACAATGAGCAGTTCTTC
.	TRBD2	TRBV7-2	TRBJ2-3	16	CASSPGLAGGADTQYF	TGTGCCAGCAGCCCGGGACTAGCGGGAGGGGCAGATACGCAGTATTTT
.	TRBD2	TRBV18	TRBJ2-6	19	CASSPLRLAEDSGANVLTF	TGTGCCAGCTCACCACTTCGACTAGCGGAAGACTCTGGGGCCAACGTCCTGACTTTC
.	TRBD1	TRBV5-6	TRBJ1-2	14	CASSLGQGIYGYTF	TGTGCCAGCAGCTTGGGACAGGGGATCTATGGCTACACCTTC
.	.	TRBV10-3	TRBJ1-2	14	CAISESFGGNGYTF	TGTGCCATCAGTGAGTCGTTTGGAGGGAATGGCTACACCTTC
.	.	TRBV2	TRBJ1-2	14	CASSENGGVYGYTF	TGTGCCAGCAGTGAAAACGGAGGCGTCTATGGCTACACCTTC
.	.	TRBV5-1	TRBJ2-5	14	CASSLDRAQETQYF	TGCGCCAGCAGCTTGGACAGGGCCCAAGAGACCCAGTACTTC
.	TRBD2	TRBV6-6	TRBJ2-2	16	CASTPGAGKNTGELFF	TGTGCCAGCACTCCCGGAGCGGGGAAGAACACCGGGGAGCTGTTTTTT
.	.	TRBV4-2	TRBJ2-2	16	CASSQDTGAVNGELFF	TGTGCCAGCAGCCAAGATACGGGAGCAGTGAATGGGGAGCTGTTTTTT
.	.	TRBV7-7	TRBJ2-5	13	CASSLNNKETQYF	TGTGCCAGCAGCCTCAATAACAAAGAGACCCAGTACTTC
.	TRBD2	TRBV6-4	TRBJ2-3	16	CASSDVAGGAGDTQYF	TGTGCCAGCAGTGACGTAGCGGGGGGTGCAGGAGATACGCAGTATTTT
.	.	TRBV6-5	TRBJ2-1	13	CASSYGVGSELFF	TGTGCCAGCAGTTACGGCGTAGGGAGTGAGTTGTTCTTC
once	TRBD1	TRBV5-1	TRBJ2-5	14	CASSLDTGEQTQYF	TGCGCCAGCAGCTTGGATACAGGGGAGCAGACCCAGTACTTC
.	TRBD1	TRBV5-4	TRBJ1-2	16	CASSFDRGDPPDGYTF	TGTGCCAGCAGCTTCGACAGGGGGGACCCTCCCGATGGCTACACCTTC
.	.	TRBV10-2	TRBJ1-1	13	CASEQVPGTEAFF	TGCGCCAGTGAACAGGTTCCGGGCACTGAAGCTTTCTTT
.	.	TRBV4-1	TRBJ2-3	17	CASTPGAGGTSTDTQYF	TGCGCCAGCACCCCTGGTGCCGGGGGAACTAGCACAGATACGCAGTATTTT
once	.	TRBV6-5	TRBJ2-1	13	CASSYREVDEQFF	TGTGCCAGCAGTTACAGGGAGGTCGATGAGCAGTTCTTC
.	TRBD1	TRBV7-6	TRBJ2-1	14	CASSYRDRGNEQFF	TGTGCCAGCAGCTACCGGGACAGGGGCAATGAGCAGTTCTTC